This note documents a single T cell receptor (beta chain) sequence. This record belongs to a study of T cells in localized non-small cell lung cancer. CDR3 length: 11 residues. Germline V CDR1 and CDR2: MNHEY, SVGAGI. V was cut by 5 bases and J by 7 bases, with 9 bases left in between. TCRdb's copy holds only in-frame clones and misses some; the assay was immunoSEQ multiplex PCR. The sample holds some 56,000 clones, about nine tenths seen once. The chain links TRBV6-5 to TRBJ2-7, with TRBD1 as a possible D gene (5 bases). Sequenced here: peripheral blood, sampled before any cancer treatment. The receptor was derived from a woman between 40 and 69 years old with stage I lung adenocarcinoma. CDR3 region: CASSEKGEQYF. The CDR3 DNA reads TGTGCCAGCAGTGAGAAGGGGGAGCAGTACTTC.